The rows below give T cell receptor beta chains drawn from one sample of a study of blood T cell repertoires in COVID-19. The data were produced by immunoSEQ multiplex PCR, yet TCRdb's version contains in-frame clones alone and is incomplete. The sample includes about 120,000 clones, around 76% of them seen just once. What was sequenced was peripheral blood. All receptors derive from a man between 65 and 85 years old with acute or convalescent COVID-19. Each CDR3 is given with its conserved first and last residue. Each record gives: V gene, D gene, clone size, J gene, CDR3 protein, CDR3 DNA. A D gene is named only where the DNA matches it firmly. Part of the rows lack a size; the others show once, few, many or a class for expanded clones.

v_gene: TRBV5-1
d_gene: -
abundance: -
j_gene: TRBJ2-7
CDR3aa: CASSLAPGADEQYF
CDR3nt: TGCGCCAGCAGCTTGGCCCCAGGGGCGGACGAGCAGTACTTC

v_gene: TRBV19
d_gene: TRBD1
abundance: few
j_gene: TRBJ1-2
CDR3aa: CASSIERDRGSGGYTF
CDR3nt: TGTGCCAGTAGTATAGAGAGGGACAGGGGGTCAGGAGGCTACACCTTC

v_gene: TRBV7-9
d_gene: TRBD2
abundance: -
j_gene: TRBJ2-1
CDR3aa: CASSLGGGPNEQFF
CDR3nt: TGTGCCAGCAGCTTAGGCGGGGGGCCCAATGAGCAGTTCTTC

v_gene: TRBV18
d_gene: -
abundance: few
j_gene: TRBJ1-1
CDR3aa: CASSPRGGFPEAFF
CDR3nt: TGTGCCAGCTCACCGCGGGGGGGGTTCCCTGAAGCTTTCTTT

v_gene: TRBV2
d_gene: TRBD1
abundance: -
j_gene: TRBJ1-6
CDR3aa: CASSDGTGNSPLHF
CDR3nt: TGTGCCAGCAGTGACGGGACAGGGAATTCACCCCTCCACTTT

v_gene: TRBV6-5
d_gene: -
abundance: -
j_gene: TRBJ2-7
CDR3aa: CASSNTYEQYF
CDR3nt: TGTGCCAGCAGTAATACCTACGAGCAGTACTTC

v_gene: TRBV27
d_gene: -
abundance: -
j_gene: TRBJ1-1
CDR3aa: CASSLRPGGAEAFF
CDR3nt: TGTGCCAGCAGTTTGAGGCCCGGGGGGGCTGAAGCTTTCTTT

v_gene: TRBV6-2/TRBV6-3
d_gene: TRBD2
abundance: -
j_gene: TRBJ2-1
CDR3aa: CASSYSAGTSGGKVNEQFF
CDR3nt: TGTGCCAGCAGTTATTCGGCTGGGACTAGCGGGGGGAAGGTCAATGAGCAGTTCTTC

v_gene: TRBV29-1
d_gene: -
abundance: -
j_gene: TRBJ2-4
CDR3aa: CSVEDPPIQYF
CDR3nt: TGCAGCGTTGAAGATCCTCCCATTCAGTACTTC

v_gene: TRBV28
d_gene: -
abundance: -
j_gene: TRBJ2-7
CDR3aa: CASSAGRYEQYF
CDR3nt: TGTGCCAGCAGCGCGGGTCGGTACGAGCAGTACTTC

v_gene: TRBV14
d_gene: -
abundance: -
j_gene: TRBJ2-7
CDR3aa: CASSYDMEGGGKYF
CDR3nt: TGTGCCAGCAGCTACGACATGGAAGGGGGCGGGAAGTACTTC

v_gene: TRBV3-1/TRBV3-2
d_gene: -
abundance: -
j_gene: TRBJ1-5
CDR3aa: CASPSGGRTSNQPQHF
CDR3nt: TGTGCCAGCCCTTCGGGGGGGCGGACTAGCAATCAGCCCCAGCATTTT

v_gene: TRBV10-3
d_gene: -
abundance: once
j_gene: TRBJ1-1
CDR3aa: CAISESRSEAFF
CDR3nt: TGTGCCATCAGTGAGTCCAGGTCTGAAGCTTTCTTT

v_gene: TRBV7-2
d_gene: -
abundance: -
j_gene: TRBJ1-5
CDR3aa: CASSLAPAGVGQPQHF
CDR3nt: TGTGCCAGCAGCTTAGCGCCGGCAGGGGTTGGACAGCCCCAGCATTTT

v_gene: TRBV20-1
d_gene: TRBD1
abundance: -
j_gene: TRBJ2-7
CDR3aa: CSASARGLTYEQYF
CDR3nt: TGCAGTGCTAGTGCGAGGGGGCTAACCTACGAGCAGTACTTC

v_gene: TRBV6-5
d_gene: -
abundance: -
j_gene: TRBJ1-3
CDR3aa: CASSPPHLSGNTIYF
CDR3nt: TGTGCCAGCAGTCCCCCACACCTCTCTGGAAACACCATATATTTT

v_gene: TRBV4-3
d_gene: -
abundance: few
j_gene: TRBJ2-1
CDR3aa: CASSQDGGGPPYNEQFF
CDR3nt: TGCGCCAGCAGCCAAGATGGAGGAGGGCCCCCCTACAATGAGCAGTTCTTC

v_gene: TRBV9
d_gene: TRBD1
abundance: -
j_gene: TRBJ1-2
CDR3aa: CASSPSGQLTYGYTF
CDR3nt: TGTGCCAGCAGCCCCTCGGGACAGCTTACGTATGGCTACACCTTC

v_gene: TRBV9
d_gene: TRBD1
abundance: few
j_gene: TRBJ1-1
CDR3aa: CASSFPPTGTTEAFF
CDR3nt: TGTGCCAGCAGCTTTCCGCCGACAGGGACCACTGAAGCTTTCTTT

v_gene: TRBV5-5
d_gene: -
abundance: -
j_gene: TRBJ1-4
CDR3aa: CASSLGAAGSEKLFF
CDR3nt: TGTGCCAGCAGCTTGGGAGCCGCCGGGAGTGAAAAACTGTTTTTT

v_gene: TRBV11-2
d_gene: -
abundance: few
j_gene: TRBJ2-2
CDR3aa: CASSFNSGNGELFF
CDR3nt: TGTGCCAGCAGCTTCAACTCGGGAAACGGGGAGCTGTTTTTT

v_gene: TRBV19
d_gene: -
abundance: few
j_gene: TRBJ2-3
CDR3aa: CATTDRATDTQYF
CDR3nt: TGTGCCACCACGGACAGAGCGACCGATACGCAGTATTTT

v_gene: TRBV30
d_gene: TRBD1
abundance: once
j_gene: TRBJ1-1
CDR3aa: CAWSAGGTGPSEAFF
CDR3nt: TGTGCCTGGAGTGCGGGGGGGACAGGGCCTAGTGAAGCTTTCTTT

v_gene: TRBV7-2
d_gene: TRBD1
abundance: -
j_gene: TRBJ1-3
CDR3aa: CASSLSGGSGNTIYF
CDR3nt: TGTGCCAGCAGCCTCTCAGGGGGATCTGGAAACACCATATATTTT

v_gene: TRBV7-2
d_gene: TRBD1
abundance: -
j_gene: TRBJ1-3
CDR3aa: CASSLGQGAGNTIYF
CDR3nt: TGTGCCAGCAGCTTGGGGCAGGGGGCTGGAAACACCATATATTTT

v_gene: TRBV9
d_gene: TRBD1
abundance: once
j_gene: TRBJ2-2
CDR3aa: CASSRRTGGTGELFF
CDR3nt: TGTGCCAGCAGCAGGCGGACAGGGGGCACCGGGGAGCTGTTTTTT

v_gene: TRBV25-1
d_gene: TRBD1
abundance: -
j_gene: TRBJ2-2
CDR3aa: CASRGQGAPGELFF
CDR3nt: TGTGCCAGCCGAGGACAGGGGGCGCCCGGGGAGCTGTTTTTT

v_gene: TRBV7-2
d_gene: -
abundance: -
j_gene: TRBJ2-1
CDR3aa: CASSLHPPMTHNEQFF
CDR3nt: TGTGCCAGCAGCTTACATCCCCCTATGACTCACAATGAGCAGTTCTTC

v_gene: TRBV19
d_gene: -
abundance: once
j_gene: TRBJ1-2
CDR3aa: CASSINQDPYGYTF
CDR3nt: TGTGCCAGTAGTATTAACCAGGATCCCTATGGCTACACCTTC

v_gene: TRBV5-1
d_gene: -
abundance: -
j_gene: TRBJ2-5
CDR3aa: CASSLVPETQYF
CDR3nt: TGCGCCAGCAGCTTGGTCCCGGAGACCCAGTACTTC

v_gene: TRBV4-3
d_gene: -
abundance: -
j_gene: TRBJ2-1
CDR3aa: CASSQDSVGGREQFF
CDR3nt: TGCGCCAGCAGCCAAGATTCGGTGGGGGGGCGTGAGCAGTTCTTC

v_gene: TRBV4-3
d_gene: TRBD2
abundance: -
j_gene: TRBJ2-7
CDR3aa: CASSPPGRGPYEQYF
CDR3nt: TGCGCCAGCAGCCCCCCCGGGAGGGGCCCCTACGAGCAGTACTTC

v_gene: TRBV11-2
d_gene: -
abundance: -
j_gene: TRBJ1-2
CDR3aa: CASSLDRSPFYGYTF
CDR3nt: TGTGCCAGCAGCTTAGACCGTAGCCCATTCTATGGCTACACCTTC

v_gene: TRBV9
d_gene: -
abundance: -
j_gene: TRBJ1-2
CDR3aa: CASSGLTGVTSRLGYTF
CDR3nt: TGTGCCAGCAGCGGGCTGACAGGAGTGACTTCTAGGTTGGGCTACACCTTC